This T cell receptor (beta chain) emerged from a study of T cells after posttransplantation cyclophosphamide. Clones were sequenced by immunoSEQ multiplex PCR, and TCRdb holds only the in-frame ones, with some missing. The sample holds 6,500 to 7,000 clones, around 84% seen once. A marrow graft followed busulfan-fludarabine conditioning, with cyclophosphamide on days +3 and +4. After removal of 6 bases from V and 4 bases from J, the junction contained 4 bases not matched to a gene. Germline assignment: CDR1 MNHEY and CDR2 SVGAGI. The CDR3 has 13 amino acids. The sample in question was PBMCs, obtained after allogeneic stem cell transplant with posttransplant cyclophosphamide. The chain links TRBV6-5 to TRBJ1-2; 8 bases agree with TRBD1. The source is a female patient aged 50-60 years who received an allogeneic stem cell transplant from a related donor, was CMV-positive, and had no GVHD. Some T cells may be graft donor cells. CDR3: CASRPTGAYGYTF. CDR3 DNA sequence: TGTGCCAGCAGACCGACAGGGGCCTATGGCTACACCTTC.